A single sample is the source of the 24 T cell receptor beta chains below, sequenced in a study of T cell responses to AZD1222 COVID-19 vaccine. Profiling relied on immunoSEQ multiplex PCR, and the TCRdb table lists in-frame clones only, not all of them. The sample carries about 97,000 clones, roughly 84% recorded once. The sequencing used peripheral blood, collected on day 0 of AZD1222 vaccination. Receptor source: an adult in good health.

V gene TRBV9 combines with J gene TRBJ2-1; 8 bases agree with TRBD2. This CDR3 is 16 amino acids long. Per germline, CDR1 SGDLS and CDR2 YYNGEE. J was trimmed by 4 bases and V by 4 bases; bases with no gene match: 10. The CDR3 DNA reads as TGTGCCAGCAGCCCCCGGGGGGGACAAAAGTACAATGAGCAGTTCTTC. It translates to CASSPRGGQKYNEQFF. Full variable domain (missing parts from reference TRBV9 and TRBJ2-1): DSGVTQTPKHLITATGQRVTLRCSPRSGDLSVYWYQQSLDQGLQFLIQYYNGEERAKGNILERFSAQQFPDLHSELNLSSLELGDSALYFCASSPRGGQKYNEQFFGPGTRLTVL.

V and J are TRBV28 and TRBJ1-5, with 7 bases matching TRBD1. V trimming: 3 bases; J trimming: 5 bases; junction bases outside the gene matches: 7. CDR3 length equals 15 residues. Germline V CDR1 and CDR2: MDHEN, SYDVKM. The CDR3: CASSFSGGSHQPQHF. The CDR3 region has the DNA TGTGCCAGCAGTTTTTCAGGGGGAAGTCATCAGCCCCAGCATTTT.

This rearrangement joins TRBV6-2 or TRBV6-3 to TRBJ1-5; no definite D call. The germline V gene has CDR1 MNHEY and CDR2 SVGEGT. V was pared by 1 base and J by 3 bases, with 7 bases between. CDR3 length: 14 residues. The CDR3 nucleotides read TGTGCCAGCAGTTACTACAGACACAATCAGCCCCAGCATTTT. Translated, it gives CASSYYRHNQPQHF.

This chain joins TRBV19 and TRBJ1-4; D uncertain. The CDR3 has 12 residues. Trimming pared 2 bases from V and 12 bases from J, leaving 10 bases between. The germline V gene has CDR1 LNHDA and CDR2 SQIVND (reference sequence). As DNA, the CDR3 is TGTGCCAGTAGTATAATCGGGGAGGAACTGTTTTTT. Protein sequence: CASSIIGEELFF.

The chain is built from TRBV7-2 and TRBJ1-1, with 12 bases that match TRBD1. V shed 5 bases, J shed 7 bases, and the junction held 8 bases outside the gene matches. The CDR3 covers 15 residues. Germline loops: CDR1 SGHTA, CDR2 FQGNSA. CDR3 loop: CASSPRDRGRNEAFF. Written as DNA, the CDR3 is TGTGCCAGCAGCCCCCGGGACAGGGGGCGGAATGAAGCTTTCTTT. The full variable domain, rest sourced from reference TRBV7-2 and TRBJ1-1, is GAGVSQSPSNKVTEKGKDVELRCDPISGHTALYWYRQSLGQGLEFLIYFQGNSAPDKSGLPSDRFSAERTGGSVSTLTIQRTQQEDSAVYLCASSPRDRGRNEAFFGQGTRLTVV.

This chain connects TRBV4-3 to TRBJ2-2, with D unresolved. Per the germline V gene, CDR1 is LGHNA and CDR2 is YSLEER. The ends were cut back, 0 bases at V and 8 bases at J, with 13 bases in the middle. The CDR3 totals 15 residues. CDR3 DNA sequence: TGCGCCAGCAGCCAAGATCGCCTAGTAGTAGGGGAGCTGTTTTTT. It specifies CASSQDRLVVGELFF.

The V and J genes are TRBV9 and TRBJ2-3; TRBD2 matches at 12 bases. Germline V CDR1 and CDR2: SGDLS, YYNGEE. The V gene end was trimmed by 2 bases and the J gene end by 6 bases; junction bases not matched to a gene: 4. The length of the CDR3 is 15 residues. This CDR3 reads CASSVTSGRGDTQYF. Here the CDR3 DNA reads TGTGCCAGCAGCGTGACTAGCGGGAGAGGGGATACGCAGTATTTT.

CDR3 sequence: CASSAYQETQYF. The CDR3 nucleotides read TGTGCCAGCTCAGCGTACCAAGAGACCCAGTACTTC. The chain links TRBV18 to TRBJ2-5, with D uncertain. Deletions cut 5 bases from V and 0 bases from J, with 4 bases between. The CDR3 runs 12 residues. CDR1 and CDR2 from the germline V gene are KGHSH and LQKENI.

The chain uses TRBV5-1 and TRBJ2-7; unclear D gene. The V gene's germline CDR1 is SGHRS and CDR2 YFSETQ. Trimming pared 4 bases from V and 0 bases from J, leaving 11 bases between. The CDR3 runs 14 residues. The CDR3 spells CASSPDGVSYEQYF. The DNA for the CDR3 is TGCGCCAGCAGCCCGGATGGGGTCTCCTACGAGCAGTACTTC.

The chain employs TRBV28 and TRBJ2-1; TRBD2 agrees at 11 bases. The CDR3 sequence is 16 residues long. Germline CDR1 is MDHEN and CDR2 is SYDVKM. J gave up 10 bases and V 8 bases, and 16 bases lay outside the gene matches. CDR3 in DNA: TGTGCCAGCCCCCCACCGGTAGCGGGAGGGCCCCACGAGCAGTTCTTC. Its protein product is CASPPPVAGGPHEQFF.

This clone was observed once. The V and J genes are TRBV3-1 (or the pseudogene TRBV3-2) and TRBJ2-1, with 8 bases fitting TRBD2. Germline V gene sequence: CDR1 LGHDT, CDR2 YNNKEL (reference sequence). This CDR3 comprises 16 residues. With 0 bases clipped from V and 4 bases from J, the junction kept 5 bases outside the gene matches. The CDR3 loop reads CASSQDGLAEYNEQFF. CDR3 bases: TGTGCCAGCAGCCAAGATGGACTAGCAGAGTACAATGAGCAGTTCTTC.

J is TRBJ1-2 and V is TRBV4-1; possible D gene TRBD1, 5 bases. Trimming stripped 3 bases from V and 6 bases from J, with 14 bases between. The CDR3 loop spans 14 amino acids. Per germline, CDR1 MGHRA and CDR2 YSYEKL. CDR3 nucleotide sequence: TGCGCCAGCAGCCATGCTACAAGAGGGGATGGCTACACCTTC. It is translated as CASSHATRGDGYTF.

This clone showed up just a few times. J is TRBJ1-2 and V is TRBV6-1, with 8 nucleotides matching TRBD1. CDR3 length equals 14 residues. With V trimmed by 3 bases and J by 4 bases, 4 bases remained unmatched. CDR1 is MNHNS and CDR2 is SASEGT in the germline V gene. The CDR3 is CASSDDRGRYGYTF. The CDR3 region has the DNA TGTGCCAGCAGTGACGACAGGGGCCGCTATGGCTACACCTTC.

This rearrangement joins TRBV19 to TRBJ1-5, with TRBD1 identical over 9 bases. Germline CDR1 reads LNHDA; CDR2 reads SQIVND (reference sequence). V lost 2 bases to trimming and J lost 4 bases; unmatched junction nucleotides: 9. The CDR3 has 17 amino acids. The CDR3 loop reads CASSIIRGQGGNQPQHF. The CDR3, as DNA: TGTGCCAGTAGTATAATTAGGGGACAGGGAGGAAATCAGCCCCAGCATTTT.

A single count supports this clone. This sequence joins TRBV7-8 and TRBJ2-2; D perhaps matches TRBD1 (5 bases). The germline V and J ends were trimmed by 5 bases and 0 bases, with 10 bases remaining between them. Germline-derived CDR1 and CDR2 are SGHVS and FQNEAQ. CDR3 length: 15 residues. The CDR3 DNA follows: TGTGCCAGCAGCCCAGGACAAGCGAACACCGGGGAGCTGTTTTTT. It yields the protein CASSPGQANTGELFF.

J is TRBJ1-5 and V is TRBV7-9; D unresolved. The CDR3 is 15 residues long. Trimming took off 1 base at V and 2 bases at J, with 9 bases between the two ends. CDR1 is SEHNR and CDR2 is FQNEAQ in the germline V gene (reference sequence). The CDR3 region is CASSLGDMGNQPQHF. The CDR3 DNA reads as TGTGCCAGCAGCTTAGGGGATATGGGCAATCAGCCCCAGCATTTT.

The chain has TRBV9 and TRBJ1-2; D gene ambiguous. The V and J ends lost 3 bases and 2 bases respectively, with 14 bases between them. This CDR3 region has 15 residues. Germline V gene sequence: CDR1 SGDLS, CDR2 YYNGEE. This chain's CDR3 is CASSAHGVGNYGYTF. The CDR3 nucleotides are TGTGCCAGCAGCGCCCACGGCGTGGGGAACTATGGCTACACCTTC.

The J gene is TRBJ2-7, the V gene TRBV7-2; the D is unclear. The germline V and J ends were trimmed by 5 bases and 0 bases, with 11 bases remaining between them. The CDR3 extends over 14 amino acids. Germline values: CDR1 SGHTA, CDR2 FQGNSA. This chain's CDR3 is CASSPSLSSYEQYF. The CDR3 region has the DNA TGTGCCAGCAGCCCGTCGCTAAGCTCCTACGAGCAGTACTTC.

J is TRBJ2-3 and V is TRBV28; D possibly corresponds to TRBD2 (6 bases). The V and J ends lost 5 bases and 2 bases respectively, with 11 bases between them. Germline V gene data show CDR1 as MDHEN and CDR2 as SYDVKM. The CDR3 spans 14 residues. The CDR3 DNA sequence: TGTGCCAGCAGTCCGCCGCGGGACACAGATACGCAGTATTTT. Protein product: CASSPPRDTDTQYF.

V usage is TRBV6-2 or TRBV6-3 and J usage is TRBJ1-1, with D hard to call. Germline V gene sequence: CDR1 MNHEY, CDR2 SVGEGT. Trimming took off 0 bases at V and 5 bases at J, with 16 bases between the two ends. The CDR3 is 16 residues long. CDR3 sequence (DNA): TGTGCCAGCAGTTACTCCAGCGGTGGCCCTAAGACTGAAGCTTTCTTT. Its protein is CASSYSSGGPKTEAFF.

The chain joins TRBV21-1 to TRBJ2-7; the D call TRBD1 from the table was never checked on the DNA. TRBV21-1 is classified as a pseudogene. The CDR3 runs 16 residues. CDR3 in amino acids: CASSKEGRQNAYEQYF. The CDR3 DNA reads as TGTGCCAGCAGCAAAGAGGGGCGACAGAATGCCTACGAGCAGTACTTC.

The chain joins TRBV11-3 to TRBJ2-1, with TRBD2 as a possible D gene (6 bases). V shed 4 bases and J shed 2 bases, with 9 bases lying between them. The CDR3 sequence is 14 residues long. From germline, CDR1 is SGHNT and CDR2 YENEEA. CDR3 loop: CASSSGDAYNEQFF. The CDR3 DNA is TGTGCCAGCAGCTCGGGGGACGCCTACAATGAGCAGTTCTTC.

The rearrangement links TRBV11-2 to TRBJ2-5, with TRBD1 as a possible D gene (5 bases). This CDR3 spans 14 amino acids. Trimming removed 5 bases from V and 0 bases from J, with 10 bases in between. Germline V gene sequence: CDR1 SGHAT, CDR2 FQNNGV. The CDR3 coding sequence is TGTGCCAGCAGCCCATGGACACACCAAGAGACCCAGTACTTC. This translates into CASSPWTHQETQYF.

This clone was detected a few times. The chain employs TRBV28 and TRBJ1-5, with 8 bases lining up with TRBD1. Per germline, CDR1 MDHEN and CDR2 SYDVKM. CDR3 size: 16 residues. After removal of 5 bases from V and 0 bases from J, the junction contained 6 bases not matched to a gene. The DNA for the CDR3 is TGTGCCAGCAGTGACCCCAGGGGGCATAGCAATCAGCCCCAGCATTTT. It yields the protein CASSDPRGHSNQPQHF.